Listed below are T cell receptor beta chains from one sample, sequenced in a study of tumor-infiltrating lymphocytes in primary liver carcinoma. MiXCR, run by TCRdb on the multiplex PCR reads, gives a single entry per CDR3 protein. Of around 330,000 distinct CDR3 sequences in the sample, roughly two thirds were seen once. The sample was peripheral blood. These receptors all come from a man aged 40-49 years with primary liver carcinoma and hepatitis B virus infection. CDR3s include the opening cysteine and the closing phenylalanine or tryptophan. Fields, in order: CDR3 length, D gene, J gene, V gene, CDR3 protein. The D gene is left open where the match is weak.

22 NA TRBJ2-1 TRBV6-5 CASRRGGGRGPIAVKSYNEQFF
15 NA TRBJ2-1 TRBV4-1 CASSQTARKYNEQFF
13 NA TRBJ2-2 TRBV11-2 CVSSSRGVGELFF
14 TRBD1 TRBJ1-2 TRBV28 CASNVDRANYGYTF
14 NA TRBJ1-6 TRBV28 CASRRTEVNSPLHF
13 TRBD1 TRBJ1-2 TRBV6-5 CASRTGINYGYTF
16 TRBD1 TRBJ2-5 TRBV5-1 CASSLVGQGEAETQYF
15 NA TRBJ1-1 TRBV12-3/TRBV12-4 CARTFFGGPETEAFF
14 NA TRBJ2-2 TRBV12-3/TRBV12-4 CASSLYGANGGLFF
15 NA TRBJ1-1 TRBV13 CASSLGTGVDTEAFF
19 TRBD2 TRBJ2-3 TRBV10-3 CVIRPHTMITSGSTDTQYF
18 NA TRBJ2-1 TRBV11-1 CASSLLAGADCSFNEQFF
14 TRBD2 TRBJ2-5 TRBV11-1 CVSSMREGRVTQYF
14 NA TRBJ1-2 TRBV7-9 CASHSGGVGYGYTF
16 NA TRBJ1-3 TRBV4-2 CASSQGTLRSGNTIYF
15 TRBD1 TRBJ1-5 TRBV10-3 CAISLGQGRDQPQHF
15 TRBD1 TRBJ2-7 TRBV6-5 CATSFSSGGLNEQYF
14 TRBD1 TRBJ2-4 TRBV12-3/TRBV12-4 CASSPGTGGKIQYF
17 NA TRBJ1-1 TRBV11-2 CASSPLGTEFMNTDAFF
14 NA TRBJ2-3 TRBV14 CASSRLSFPDTQYF
15 TRBD2 TRBJ2-2 TRBV11-2 CGSSLGLADTGELFF
16 NA TRBJ2-3 TRBV5-4 CASSFATGPSTDTQYF
17 TRBD2 TRBJ2-1 TRBV29-1 CNAEDRTGGPLYNEQFF
14 NA TRBJ1-1 TRBV11-2 CASSLNSLNTEAFF
15 NA TRBJ2-1 TRBV5-6 CASSIRGLVSNEQFF
14 TRBD1 TRBJ2-5 TRBV29-1 CSVEPAGTGETQYF
13 NA TRBJ1-5 TRBV29-1 CSVEVAVNQPPHF
13 NA TRBJ2-7 TRBV6-5 CASTPRHYYEQYF
12 TRBD2 TRBJ2-1 TRBV29-1 CSVGAGNNEQFF
13 NA TRBJ2-5 TRBV4-1 CAGSRGVQETQYF
15 TRBD1 TRBJ2-7 TRBV7-3 CASSLGRTGAGEQYF
14 NA TRBJ2-2 TRBV5-4 CASSLETRGGELFF
19 NA TRBJ1-1 TRBV14 CASSLIPVVSEGMNTEAIF
12 NA TRBJ2-7 TRBV11-1 CASSPPSHEQYF
12 NA TRBJ1-2 TRBV6-1 CASTDPEDGYTF
15 TRBD2 TRBJ2-1 TRBV6-2/TRBV6-3 CASRSPSGYNNEQFF
15 NA TRBJ2-2 TRBV7-9 CASSPWNSNTGELFF
13 TRBD2 TRBJ2-5 TRBV28 CASSQVAGSAQYF
18 TRBD2 TRBJ2-5 TRBV6-2/TRBV6-3 CVSSHTRRTSGRRETQYF
16 TRBD1 TRBJ2-2 TRBV11-3 CASSSGTASNIGELFF
14 NA TRBJ2-1 TRBV6-1 CASIDSTSYNEQFF
13 NA TRBJ2-5 TRBV19 CASNQEPGETQYF
16 TRBD2 TRBJ2-7 TRBV5-1 CASSLGTRSQSYEQYF
15 TRBD1 TRBJ2-1 TRBV11-3 CASGLAGTGYNEQLF
16 TRBD2 TRBJ2-2 TRBV11-1 CASSQTTSLYTGELFF
14 NA TRBJ2-7 TRBV6-1 CATMKVASRNEQYF
14 NA TRBJ2-1 TRBV10-3 CAISPDSAYNEQFF
14 TRBD1 TRBJ2-4 TRBV5-1 CASSIGQGQNIQYF
15 NA TRBJ2-1 TRBV10-3 CASAGSGWSDNGQFF
15 TRBD2 TRBJ2-5 TRBV5-1 CASSLEGLDTETQYF
15 NA TRBJ2-7 TRBV11-2 CASSLSGECTNEQYF
16 NA TRBJ1-5 TRBV12-3/TRBV12-4 CASTPGEYGDNQPQHF
12 NA TRBJ2-5 TRBV29-1 CSVALAGETQYF